A selection of T cell receptor beta chains follows, all from one sample in a study of OX40 agonist ivuxolimab in advanced cancers. Using immunoSEQ multiplex PCR, the repertoire was profiled, and TCRdb retains in-frame clones only, with some absent. The sample yields 60,000 to 85,000 clones, more than 75% seen once. Sample: CD4+ or CD8+ T cells sorted from blood, taken in a trial of the OX40 agonist ivuxolimab. The source is an adult with an advanced solid tumor such as melanoma, head and neck, liver or kidney cancer. Each CDR3 is given with its conserved first and last residue. Each record gives: clone size, V gene, D gene, J gene, CDR3 DNA, CDR3 protein. The D gene is left open where the match is weak. The listing skips clone size in some rows; elsewhere it reads once, few, many or a size class.

>.|TRBV28|.|TRBJ1-1
TGTGCCAGCACCCTGGGGTGGGGGAACACTGAAGCTTTCTTT
CASTLGWGNTEAFF
>once|TRBV7-2|.|TRBJ1-3
TGTGCCAGCAGATCCTTTATCGGAAACACCATATATTTT
CASRSFIGNTIYF
>.|TRBV29-1|.|TRBJ2-5
TGCAGCGCCCGACGGGGGACTCAAGAGACCCAGTACTTC
CSARRGTQETQYF
>once|TRBV7-9|TRBD2|TRBJ2-2
TGTGCCAGCAGCTTAGGCCGGGGGGACGGATACACCGGGGAGCTGTTTTTT
CASSLGRGDGYTGELFF
>.|TRBV11-2|TRBD1|TRBJ2-7
TGTGCCAGCAGGTCGGTCCGGGACAGGGGCTTCGTCGAGCAGTACTTC
CASRSVRDRGFVEQYF
>.|TRBV18|.|TRBJ2-1
TGTGCCAGCTGGTCCAATGAGCAGTTCTTC
CASWSNEQFF
>.|TRBV7-8|TRBD1|TRBJ1-1
TGTGCCAGCAGCTTAGATGTTCGGGACAGGGAAACTGAAGCTTTCTTT
CASSLDVRDRETEAFF
>.|TRBV4-2|.|TRBJ2-2
TGTGCCAGCAGCCCGAGGGCAGCGAACACCGGGGAGCTGTTTTTT
CASSPRAANTGELFF
>.|TRBV10-3|TRBD2|TRBJ2-3
TGTGCCATCAGCCGGACTAGCGGTAGCACAGATACGCAGTATTTT
CAISRTSGSTDTQYF
>.|TRBV6-4|.|TRBJ2-7
TGTGCCAGCAGGATCCGGGGGAGGGAGCAGTACTTC
CASRIRGREQYF
>.|TRBV18|TRBD2|TRBJ2-7
TGTGCCAGCTCACCCAGACTAGCGGGAGAATCCTACGAGCAGTACTTC
CASSPRLAGESYEQYF
>.|TRBV6-5|TRBD1|TRBJ1-2
TGTGCCAGCAGTCGGGACAGGGGGCAAATCTATGGCTACACCTTC
CASSRDRGQIYGYTF
>.|TRBV27|.|TRBJ2-1
TGTGCCAGCACCCCTCTTTCGGGGTACAATGAGCAGTTCTTC
CASTPLSGYNEQFF
>.|TRBV6-6|.|TRBJ2-3
TGTGCCAGCAGAGGCAGAGCCACGGCAGATACGCAGTATTTT
CASRGRATADTQYF
>.|TRBV6-5|.|TRBJ1-6
TGTGCCAGCAGTCCCCTTCGGTCACCCCTCCACTTT
CASSPLRSPLHF
>once|TRBV15|.|TRBJ1-2
TGTGCCACCAGCAGAGCGGGCAACTATGAGGGCTACACCTTC
CATSRAGNYEGYTF
>.|TRBV5-1|.|TRBJ2-1
TGCGCCAGCAGCTTGGAGGTCAACAATGAGCAGTTCTTC
CASSLEVNNEQFF
>.|TRBV25-1|.|TRBJ1-1
TGTGCCAGCAGTGAGCGAAACACTGAAGCTTTCTTT
CASSERNTEAFF
>few|TRBV6-5|.|TRBJ2-3
TGTGCCAGCAGTTACTTTAGCCAGAGAGATACGCAGTATTTT
CASSYFSQRDTQYF
>.|TRBV4-3|TRBD1|TRBJ2-5
TGCGCCAGCAGCCTGGGACAGGGAGGGGAGACCCAGTACTTC
CASSLGQGGETQYF
>.|TRBV10-3|.|TRBJ1-4
TGTGCCATCAGTGAGACAGGGTCGGATGAAAAACTGTTTTTT
CAISETGSDEKLFF
>.|TRBV18|TRBD2|TRBJ2-3
TGTGCCAGCGCCCGACTAGCGGGGGCCTATACGCAGTATTTT
CASARLAGAYTQYF
>.|TRBV9|.|TRBJ2-7
TGTGCCAGCAGCCCCATTGGGTTCTCCTACGAGCAGTACTTC
CASSPIGFSYEQYF